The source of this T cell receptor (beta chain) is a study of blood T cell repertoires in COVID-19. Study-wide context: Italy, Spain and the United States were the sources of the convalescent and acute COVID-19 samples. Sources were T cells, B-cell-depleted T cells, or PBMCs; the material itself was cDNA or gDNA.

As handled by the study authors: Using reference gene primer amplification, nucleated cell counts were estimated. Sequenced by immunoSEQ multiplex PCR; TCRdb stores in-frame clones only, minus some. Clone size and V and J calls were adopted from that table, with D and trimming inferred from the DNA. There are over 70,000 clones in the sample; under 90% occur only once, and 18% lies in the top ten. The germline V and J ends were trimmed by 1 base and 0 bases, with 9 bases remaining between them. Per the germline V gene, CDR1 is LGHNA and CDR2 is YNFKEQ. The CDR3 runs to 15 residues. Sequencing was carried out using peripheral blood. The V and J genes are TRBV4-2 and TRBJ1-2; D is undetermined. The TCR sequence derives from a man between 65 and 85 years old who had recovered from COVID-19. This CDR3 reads CASSQGPEPNYGYTF. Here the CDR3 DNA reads TGTGCCAGCAGCCAAGGGCCGGAGCCTAACTATGGCTACACCTTC.